Described below is a single T cell receptor beta chain sequence and its context. It lacks a known antigen. One base away there is no much larger clone; base qualities are not given. The library came from the immunoSEQ multiplex PCR assay. Drawn from immuneACCESS, this table holds only the in-frame rearrangements with V and J called that TCRdb kept. Clones are partly lost; checked studies trace under half to an unresolved V gene and leave the rest unexplained. Across this sample there are tens of thousands of clones, with more than 80% seen only once. The top ten clonotypes cover roughly 0.8% of the sample. V and J are truncated by 4 bases and 7 bases respectively, leaving an intervening sequence of 20 bases. The CDR3 covers 16 residues, taking in both the cysteine and the phenylalanine. Solely the CDR3 DNA is kept, with 48 bases framed from the first base. The germline V gene (reference sequence) sets CDR1 to MNHEY and CDR2 to SMNVEV.

This specimen belongs to a study of control samples from healthy donors and cancer patients (dated by TCRdb to between 2020 and 2021). This TCR derives from a man in his thirties or forties with colorectal cancer. The specimen was PBMCs. The chain employs TRBV27 and TRBJ2-1; perhaps TRBD1 is the D gene, with 6 bases matching. The CDR3 here reads CASSSHRVSGRNEQFF. In nucleotides, the sequence is TGTGCCAGCAGTTCTCACAGGGTTTCGGGTAGGAATGAGCAGTTCTTC.